The present entry profiles one T cell receptor (beta chain) with its context. The clone's antigen remains unknown. No base-level quality is on record; no much larger clone is a single base apart. The donors were 40 or so Caucasian individuals from Russia, aged about 6 to 95 years, who were systemically healthy. Each donor gave about 9.7 milliliters of peripheral blood, drawn into EDTA-treated Vacutainer tubes. PBMCs were isolated by Ficoll-Paque density-gradient centrifugation, with at least 7 million obtained per sample. Total RNA was extracted from PBMCs with Trizol reagent, with at least 5 micrograms obtained per sample. Naive CD45RAhigh/CD27high T cell percentages were measured by flow cytometry on a PBMC aliquot from every donor. The sample comes from a study of blood T cells in healthy people across ages (dated by TCRdb to about 2015). At the level of the whole study: In model experiments, roughly one uniquely barcoded TCR beta cDNA molecule per two T cells was captured by template switching. Four age groups were formed from the donors: young (average around 15 years), middle-aged (approximately 42), aged (approximately 60) and long-lived (roughly 88). Donors of different ages were randomly distributed across sequencing lanes to avoid experimental bias. Age-related changes in TCR beta repertoire diversity were measured in the study by deep sequencing normalized with unique cDNA molecular identifiers. For two donors (one aged 18 to 30 and one aged 80 or older), the study analyzed two additional independent replicas of 1 million unique cDNA reads from the same blood draw. What the authors observed across the whole study: Compared with the aged group, more naive CD4+ T cells, fewer expanded clones and increased TCR diversity were shown by the long-lived group, suggesting age selection. Observed TCR beta diversity correlated strongly with the percentage of naive T cells measured by flow cytometry. The CMV infection status of donors was not known, potentially confounding age-related changes in expanded clonotypes. Because profiling used bulk unsorted PBMCs, naive and antigen-experienced compartments could not be compared conclusively. Estimates of total diversity based on one million sequenced T cells were regarded as lower bounds and as underestimates. Observed TCR beta diversity per million T cells fell roughly linearly with age, and a significant reduction was already apparent by age roughly 40.

Library preparation employed 5' RACE. Sequencing used an Illumina HiSeq 2500. The second PCR ran for about 6 to 12 cycles and used a J-beta primer mix along with a sample-barcoded 5' primer. A template-switch 5' adaptor carrying 12 random nucleotides introduced a unique molecular identifier onto each TCR beta cDNA molecule. At least 3 million CDR3-containing paired-end reads were obtained from each sample. First-strand cDNA was synthesized from all RNA with the Mint cDNA synthesis kit, primed by a TRBC-specific oligonucleotide. Following uracil-DNA glycosylase treatment, all cDNA underwent a first 18-cycle PCR with the universal primers M1SS and BC2_uni_R. As for the original processing: Each sample was normalized by randomly selecting 1 million high-quality reads, each carrying a distinct molecular identifier. Reads sharing molecular identifiers were discarded rather than binned into consensus sequences. CDR3 identification, clonotype clustering and error correction used MiTCR with a Q25 quality threshold and the strictest error-elimination algorithm. Lower-bound total TCR beta diversity was estimated with a nonparametric unseen species model using Euler transformation. TCRdb reanalyzed the raw reads on its own, using fastp at Q25 for trimming and MiXCR for clone calling, and kept in-frame beta chains. Rows matching on CDR3 protein sequence are summarized as one entry with the most common DNA and genes. These V and J calls derive from TCRdb rather than the authors' analysis. The sample contains 650,000 to 950,000 distinct CDR3 sequences, around 45% of them found a single time. Of the sample, around 21% falls within the top ten clones.

This receptor was obtained from a man in his sixties in good health. The sequenced material came from blood.

The CDR3 in this case is CASSLRRQASSTDTQYF. The nucleotide sequence reads TGTGCCAGCAGCTTGAGGCGGCAGGCAAGTAGCACAGATACGCAGTATTTT. The chain is made from TRBV5-6 and TRBJ2-3, with the D segment identity uncertain. The CDR3 has 17 amino acids, counting the end cysteine and phenylalanine. Just CDR3 DNA is preserved here, 51 bases in frame from base 1. For CDR1 and CDR2, the germline V gene lists SGHDT and YYEEEE. The germline ends are 15 bases apart after V is trimmed by 1 base and J by 0 bases.